This is a list of T cell receptor beta chains from one sample in a study of Ad26.COV2.S vaccination and SARS-CoV-2 variants. Libraries were prepared by immunoSEQ multiplex PCR; TCRdb keeps only in-frame clonotypes and omits some of them. The data contain 300,000 to 350,000 clones, around 89% of them singletons. The sample in question was peripheral blood, obtained in a trial of Ad26.COV2.S vaccine versus placebo. The receptors come from a person between 18 and 59 years old who received the Ad26.COV2.S COVID-19 vaccine or a placebo. CDR3s include the opening cysteine and the closing phenylalanine or tryptophan. The D gene is left open where the match is weak. Size is stated for part of the rows, as once, few or many counts, or as a class when the clone is expanded.

TGTGCCAGCAGTAGGACAGGGGAGGACACTGAAGCTTTCTTT CASSRTGEDTEAFF TRBV6-5 NA TRBD1 TRBJ1-1
TGTGCCAGCAGCGAGGGACCCACCGGGGAGCTGTTTTTT CASSEGPTGELFF TRBV9 NA NA TRBJ2-2
TGTGCCAGCAGCTTAGCGATTAAGCGGGGGGTTGACACCGGGGAGCTGTTTTTT CASSLAIKRGVDTGELFF TRBV7-8 NA TRBD2 TRBJ2-2
TGTGCCAGCAGCTTAGTAGGGACCCCCTATGGCTACACCTTC CASSLVGTPYGYTF TRBV7-2 NA NA TRBJ1-2
TGCAGTGCTAGTTCTCCAGGGGGCTATGGCTACACCTTC CSASSPGGYGYTF TRBV20-1 NA TRBD1 TRBJ1-2
TGTGCCAGCGGAACGGGGCCTTCGGAGACCCAGTACTTC CASGTGPSETQYF TRBV28 NA NA TRBJ2-5
TGCGCCAGCAGCCAAGTTCTGCGGGCCCTAGCGGGGGGGCAAAACCAAGGGGAGACCCAGTACTTC CASSQVLRALAGGQNQGETQYF TRBV4-3 NA TRBD2 TRBJ2-5
TGTGCCAGCAGCTCTAGCGGGACCCGTGGTGAGCAGTTCTTC CASSSSGTRGEQFF TRBV5-4 NA TRBD2 TRBJ2-1
TGTGCCAGCAGGCCAGGGTGGCGGGTAAGCTACGAGCAGTACTTC CASRPGWRVSYEQYF TRBV28 NA NA TRBJ2-7
TGTGCCAGCAGTTACTCGATGAAGGCTGAAGCTTTCTTT CASSYSMKAEAFF TRBV6-5 NA NA TRBJ1-1
TGCGCCAGCAGCCAGGACAGGGACACTGAAGCTTTCTTT CASSQDRDTEAFF TRBV10-2 once TRBD1 TRBJ1-1
TGTGCCAGCAGATACTTCGAGGATACGCAGTATTTT CASRYFEDTQYF TRBV2 NA NA TRBJ2-3
TGTGCCAGCAGCTTAACTACAGAAGAGACCCAGTACTTC CASSLTTEETQYF TRBV7-2 NA NA TRBJ2-5
TGTGCCAGCAGTCCACAGGGGGCGATGAACACTGAAGCTTTCTTT CASSPQGAMNTEAFF TRBV27 NA TRBD1 TRBJ1-1